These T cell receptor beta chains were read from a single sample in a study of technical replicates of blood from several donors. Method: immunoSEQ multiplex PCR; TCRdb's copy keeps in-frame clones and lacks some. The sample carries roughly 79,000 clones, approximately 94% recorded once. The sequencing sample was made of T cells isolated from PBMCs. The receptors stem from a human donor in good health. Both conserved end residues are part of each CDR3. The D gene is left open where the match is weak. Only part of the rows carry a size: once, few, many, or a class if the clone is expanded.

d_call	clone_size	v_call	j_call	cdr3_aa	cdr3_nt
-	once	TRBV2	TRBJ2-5	CASTPGNLLGGRDFRETQYF	TGTGCCAGCACCCCCGGCAATTTATTGGGCGGCCGGGACTTTAGGGAGACCCAGTACTTC
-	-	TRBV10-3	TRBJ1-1	CAISDSGYGTEAFF	TGTGCCATCAGTGATTCAGGGTACGGCACTGAAGCTTTCTTT
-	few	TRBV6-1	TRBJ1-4	CASSEYLLGGEKLFF	TGTGCCAGCAGTGAATACTTGCTTGGAGGTGAAAAACTGTTTTTT
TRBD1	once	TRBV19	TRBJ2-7	CAIWTGTGDEQYF	TGTGCCATTTGGACCGGGACAGGGGACGAGCAGTACTTC
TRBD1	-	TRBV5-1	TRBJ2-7	CASSREMSRGLRNEQYF	TGCGCCAGCAGCCGGGAGATGTCCAGGGGGCTAAGAAACGAGCAGTACTTC
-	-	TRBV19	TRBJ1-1	CASSIYRGSASTEAFF	TGTGCCAGTAGTATATACCGAGGATCCGCGAGCACTGAAGCTTTCTTT
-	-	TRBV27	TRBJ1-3	CASSLGAQNTIYF	TGTGCCAGCTCTTTGGGGGCACAAAACACCATATATTTT
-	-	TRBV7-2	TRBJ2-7	CASSLAGVEQYF	TGTGCCAGCAGCTTAGCAGGGGTTGAGCAGTACTTC
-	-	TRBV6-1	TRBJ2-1	CASSGDSYNEQFF	TGTGCCAGCAGTGGCGACAGCTACAATGAGCAGTTCTTC
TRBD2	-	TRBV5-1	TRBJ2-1	CASSLAGTSAYNEQFF	TGCGCCAGCAGCTTGGCGGGGACTAGCGCCTACAATGAGCAGTTCTTC
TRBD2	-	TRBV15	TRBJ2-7	CATSRGWDYIQQYF	TGTGCCACCAGCAGAGGGTGGGACTACATCCAGCAGTACTTC
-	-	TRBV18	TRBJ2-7	CASSPLTDTGYEQYF	TGTGCCAGCTCACCACTGACTGACACAGGTTACGAGCAGTACTTC
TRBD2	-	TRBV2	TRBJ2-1	CASSPGTSGYNEQFF	TGTGCCAGCAGTCCCGGAACTAGCGGCTACAATGAGCAGTTCTTC
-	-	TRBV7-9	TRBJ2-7	CASSLGFYEQYF	TGTGCCAGCAGCTTGGGCTTCTACGAGCAGTACTTC
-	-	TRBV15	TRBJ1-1	CATASPTEAFF	TGTGCCACTGCCAGTCCCACTGAAGCTTTCTTT
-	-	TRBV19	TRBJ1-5	CASSSGLTQPQHF	TGTGCCAGTAGTTCGGGACTAACTCAGCCCCAGCATTTT